This is a list of T cell receptor beta chains from one sample in a study of blood T cell repertoires in COVID-19. TCRdb keeps only in-frame clones here, not all; method: immunoSEQ multiplex PCR. The sample has fewer than 70,000 clones, approximately 84% seen once. The sample comprised peripheral blood. Source of these receptors: a middle-aged man with COVID-19, enrolled during active disease. Both conserved end residues are part of each CDR3. D genes are given only for firm matches. Part of the rows lack a size; the others show once, few, many or a class for expanded clones.

CDR3 DNA: TGTGCCAGCAGCTTGTGGCTAGCGGGGCACGAGCAGTACTTC
CDR3 protein: CASSLWLAGHEQYF
D gene: TRBD2
J gene: TRBJ2-7
clone size: NA
V gene: TRBV5-6

CDR3 DNA: TGTGCCAGCAGCCCTGGACTAGCGGGGGGAGAAACAGATACGCAGTATTTT
CDR3 protein: CASSPGLAGGETDTQYF
D gene: TRBD2
J gene: TRBJ2-3
clone size: NA
V gene: TRBV9

CDR3 DNA: TGTGCCAGCAGCCCCCGTAGCGGGGGGGCCTACAATGAGCAGTTCTTC
CDR3 protein: CASSPRSGGAYNEQFF
D gene: TRBD2
J gene: TRBJ2-1
clone size: NA
V gene: TRBV11-3

CDR3 DNA: TGTGCCAGCAGTTTATCGGGGCGGGGGGACGGGGAGCTGTTTTTT
CDR3 protein: CASSLSGRGDGELFF
D gene: TRBD2
J gene: TRBJ2-2
clone size: NA
V gene: TRBV27

CDR3 DNA: TGTGCCAGTAGCCGACTAGCGGGGACAGATACGCAGTATTTT
CDR3 protein: CASSRLAGTDTQYF
D gene: TRBD2
J gene: TRBJ2-3
clone size: once
V gene: TRBV19

CDR3 DNA: TGTGCCAGCAGTTACTCTGGGCAGGGATTAGGCGAGCAGTACTTC
CDR3 protein: CASSYSGQGLGEQYF
D gene: NA
J gene: TRBJ2-7
clone size: NA
V gene: TRBV6-5

CDR3 DNA: TGTGCCAGCAGATCCGGCGGGAACTATGGCTACACCTTC
CDR3 protein: CASRSGGNYGYTF
D gene: NA
J gene: TRBJ1-2
clone size: once
V gene: TRBV2

CDR3 DNA: TGTGCCACCAAAGGAGTGTACGAGCAGTACTTC
CDR3 protein: CATKGVYEQYF
D gene: NA
J gene: TRBJ2-7
clone size: once
V gene: TRBV2

CDR3 DNA: TGTGCCAGCAGCCGGACTAGCGGGGGAGATACGCAGTATTTT
CDR3 protein: CASSRTSGGDTQYF
D gene: TRBD2
J gene: TRBJ2-3
clone size: NA
V gene: TRBV3-1/TRBV3-2

CDR3 DNA: TGTGCCAGCAGCTTGAGAGTTCTATCCGCCGCAGATACGCAGTATTTT
CDR3 protein: CASSLRVLSAADTQYF
D gene: NA
J gene: TRBJ2-3
clone size: NA
V gene: TRBV5-4

CDR3 DNA: TGTGCCAGCAGCCCCACCTGGACAGGGCAGGAAGGCTACACCTTC
CDR3 protein: CASSPTWTGQEGYTF
D gene: TRBD1
J gene: TRBJ1-2
clone size: NA
V gene: TRBV3-1/TRBV3-2

CDR3 DNA: TGTGCCAGCAGCTCCTTTGTTGAGACTGAAGCTTTCTTT
CDR3 protein: CASSSFVETEAFF
D gene: NA
J gene: TRBJ1-1
clone size: NA
V gene: TRBV7-2

CDR3 DNA: TGTGCCAGCAGTTACTCGGGGGCCGCCACAGATACGCAGTATTTT
CDR3 protein: CASSYSGAATDTQYF
D gene: NA
J gene: TRBJ2-3
clone size: once
V gene: TRBV6-5

CDR3 DNA: TGTGCCAGCAGTGAATCTGAGGGGGCCGCCGTTAATGAGCAGTTCTTC
CDR3 protein: CASSESEGAAVNEQFF
D gene: TRBD1
J gene: TRBJ2-1
clone size: NA
V gene: TRBV2

CDR3 DNA: TGTGCCAGCAGCCTAGACGGGAACGGAGAGCAGTACTTC
CDR3 protein: CASSLDGNGEQYF
D gene: NA
J gene: TRBJ2-7
clone size: once
V gene: TRBV27

CDR3 DNA: TGTGCCAGTAGTATTGGACAGGCCTACGAGCAGTACTTC
CDR3 protein: CASSIGQAYEQYF
D gene: TRBD1
J gene: TRBJ2-7
clone size: once
V gene: TRBV19

CDR3 DNA: TGTGCCTGGACAGGGGTGTTGAATGAAAAACTGTTTTTT
CDR3 protein: CAWTGVLNEKLFF
D gene: NA
J gene: TRBJ1-4
clone size: NA
V gene: TRBV30

CDR3 DNA: TGTGCCAGCAGCCAAGGACAGATTTACAATGAGCAGTTCTTC
CDR3 protein: CASSQGQIYNEQFF
D gene: NA
J gene: TRBJ2-1
clone size: NA
V gene: TRBV3-1/TRBV3-2

CDR3 DNA: TGTGCCAGCAGCTGGGGTGAGGGAAATGAGCAGTTCTTC
CDR3 protein: CASSWGEGNEQFF
D gene: NA
J gene: TRBJ2-1
clone size: few
V gene: TRBV7-9

CDR3 DNA: TGTGCCAGCAGCGGACAGGGGAATTACGAGCAGTACTTC
CDR3 protein: CASSGQGNYEQYF
D gene: TRBD1
J gene: TRBJ2-7
clone size: NA
V gene: TRBV2

CDR3 DNA: TGTGCCAGCACTCCCCCCCCAGGGGTCGACTCACCCCTCCACTTT
CDR3 protein: CASTPPPGVDSPLHF
D gene: NA
J gene: TRBJ1-6
clone size: once
V gene: TRBV7-2

CDR3 DNA: TGCGCCAGCAGCTTTGGGAGTACCTACGAGCAGTACTTC
CDR3 protein: CASSFGSTYEQYF
D gene: NA
J gene: TRBJ2-7
clone size: NA
V gene: TRBV5-1

CDR3 DNA: TGTGCCAGCAAAACAGGGTTCACTGAAGCTTTCTTT
CDR3 protein: CASKTGFTEAFF
D gene: NA
J gene: TRBJ1-1
clone size: NA
V gene: TRBV2

CDR3 DNA: TGTGCCAGCAGTTACACCCGGACAGGGACTAACTATGGCTACACCTTC
CDR3 protein: CASSYTRTGTNYGYTF
D gene: TRBD1
J gene: TRBJ1-2
clone size: NA
V gene: TRBV6-5

CDR3 DNA: TGCGCCAGCAGCCATCCCGGGACACGCAACTATGGCTACACCTTC
CDR3 protein: CASSHPGTRNYGYTF
D gene: NA
J gene: TRBJ1-2
clone size: NA
V gene: TRBV4-1

CDR3 DNA: TGTGCCAGCAGCCCTAGGAGGGGATCAGCCCTCCACTTT
CDR3 protein: CASSPRRGSALHF
D gene: NA
J gene: TRBJ1-6
clone size: NA
V gene: TRBV5-6

CDR3 DNA: TGTGCCAGCAGCCTAAGGGAAGGGGTGGCTTTCTTT
CDR3 protein: CASSLREGVAFF
D gene: NA
J gene: TRBJ1-1
clone size: NA
V gene: TRBV6-5

CDR3 DNA: TGTGCCAGCAGCCCAAACAGGGGGCTTGAAACTGAAGCTTTCTTT
CDR3 protein: CASSPNRGLETEAFF
D gene: TRBD1
J gene: TRBJ1-1
clone size: NA
V gene: TRBV7-6

CDR3 DNA: TGTGCCAGCAGCCAAGCCCCTCAGGGGGATAGCAATCAGCCCCAGCATTTT
CDR3 protein: CASSQAPQGDSNQPQHF
D gene: TRBD1
J gene: TRBJ1-5
clone size: few
V gene: TRBV3-1/TRBV3-2

CDR3 DNA: TGCGCCAGCAGCCAAGATCATGGGACAGGGTATGGCTACACCTTC
CDR3 protein: CASSQDHGTGYGYTF
D gene: TRBD1
J gene: TRBJ1-2
clone size: NA
V gene: TRBV4-1

CDR3 DNA: TGTGCCATCAGGGCGGTAGGTGAAAATGAAAAACTGTTTTTT
CDR3 protein: CAIRAVGENEKLFF
D gene: NA
J gene: TRBJ1-4
clone size: NA
V gene: TRBV10-3

CDR3 DNA: TGTGCCAGCAGTTTGGGAGCCTACGAGCAGTACTTC
CDR3 protein: CASSLGAYEQYF
D gene: NA
J gene: TRBJ2-7
clone size: NA
V gene: TRBV28

CDR3 DNA: TGTGCCAGCAGCTTAGATATAGGGGGGGGAACCAGAGGGACCCAGTACTTC
CDR3 protein: CASSLDIGGGTRGTQYF
D gene: NA
J gene: TRBJ2-5
clone size: once
V gene: TRBV7-2

CDR3 DNA: TGTGCCAGTAGCACTCCGGGACAGGGGTCCTCTGGGGCCAACGTCCTGACTTTC
CDR3 protein: CASSTPGQGSSGANVLTF
D gene: TRBD1
J gene: TRBJ2-6
clone size: NA
V gene: TRBV19

CDR3 DNA: TGTGCCAGCAGCTTAGGGCGTCGCGCGGGGAGGAGCTCCTACAATGAGCAGTTCTTC
CDR3 protein: CASSLGRRAGRSSYNEQFF
D gene: NA
J gene: TRBJ2-1
clone size: NA
V gene: TRBV7-9

CDR3 DNA: TGTGCCAGCAGCTTTAAAACTTCGTACACTGAAGCTTTCTTT
CDR3 protein: CASSFKTSYTEAFF
D gene: NA
J gene: TRBJ1-1
clone size: NA
V gene: TRBV7-9

CDR3 DNA: TGTGCCAGCTACCCCCGGGGGAACTATGGCTACACCTTC
CDR3 protein: CASYPRGNYGYTF
D gene: NA
J gene: TRBJ1-2
clone size: NA
V gene: TRBV7-9

CDR3 DNA: TGTGCCAGCAGCTTAACTTATGGGGGCTTAGGAGAGACCCAGTACTTC
CDR3 protein: CASSLTYGGLGETQYF
D gene: NA
J gene: TRBJ2-5
clone size: NA
V gene: TRBV7-6

CDR3 DNA: TGTGCCAGCAGTTCCATCGGGACAGGGGGGGGTGAAAAACTGTTTTTT
CDR3 protein: CASSSIGTGGGEKLFF
D gene: TRBD1
J gene: TRBJ1-4
clone size: NA
V gene: TRBV7-6

CDR3 DNA: TGTGCCAGCAGCTTAGGGGGAGGATCCAACAATGAGCAGTTCTTC
CDR3 protein: CASSLGGGSNNEQFF
D gene: NA
J gene: TRBJ2-1
clone size: NA
V gene: TRBV7-2

CDR3 DNA: TGCAGTGCTGGTGGGACAGGACGAACCTACGAGCAGTACTTC
CDR3 protein: CSAGGTGRTYEQYF
D gene: TRBD1
J gene: TRBJ2-7
clone size: NA
V gene: TRBV20-1

CDR3 DNA: TGTGCCTGGGGACTAGCGGGCCGCACAGATACGCAGTATTTT
CDR3 protein: CAWGLAGRTDTQYF
D gene: TRBD2
J gene: TRBJ2-3
clone size: NA
V gene: TRBV30

CDR3 DNA: TGTGCAAGTCGCTCACAGGGGCAAGCGAACACCGGGGAGCTGTTTTTT
CDR3 protein: CASRSQGQANTGELFF
D gene: NA
J gene: TRBJ2-2
clone size: NA
V gene: TRBV12-2

CDR3 DNA: TGCGCCAGCAGCCCGGACAGGGCCGAGCAGTACTTC
CDR3 protein: CASSPDRAEQYF
D gene: TRBD1
J gene: TRBJ2-7
clone size: NA
V gene: TRBV5-1

CDR3 DNA: TGTGCCAGCAGTTTGAGCTCTGGAAACACCATATATTTT
CDR3 protein: CASSLSSGNTIYF
D gene: NA
J gene: TRBJ1-3
clone size: NA
V gene: TRBV12-3/TRBV12-4

CDR3 DNA: TGCGCCAGCAGCTCCAGCGCGGGGGCTTACAATGAGCAGTTCTTC
CDR3 protein: CASSSSAGAYNEQFF
D gene: NA
J gene: TRBJ2-1
clone size: few
V gene: TRBV5-1

CDR3 DNA: TGTGCCAGCAGCCAGGGACTAGCGGGCCTAAGCACAGATACGCAGTATTTT
CDR3 protein: CASSQGLAGLSTDTQYF
D gene: TRBD2
J gene: TRBJ2-3
clone size: NA
V gene: TRBV3-1/TRBV3-2